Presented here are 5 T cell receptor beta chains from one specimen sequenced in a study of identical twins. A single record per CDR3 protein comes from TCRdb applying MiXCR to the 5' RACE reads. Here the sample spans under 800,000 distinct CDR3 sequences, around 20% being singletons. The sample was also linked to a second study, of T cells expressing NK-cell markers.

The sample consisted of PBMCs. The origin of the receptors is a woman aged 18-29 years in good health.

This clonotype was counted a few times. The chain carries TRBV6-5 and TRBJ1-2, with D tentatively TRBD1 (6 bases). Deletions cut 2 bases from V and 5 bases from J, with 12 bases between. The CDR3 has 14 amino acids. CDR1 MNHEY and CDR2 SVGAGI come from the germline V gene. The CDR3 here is CASSYADSNYGYTF. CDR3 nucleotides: TGTGCCAGCAGTTACGCGGACAGCAATTATGGCTACACCTTC.

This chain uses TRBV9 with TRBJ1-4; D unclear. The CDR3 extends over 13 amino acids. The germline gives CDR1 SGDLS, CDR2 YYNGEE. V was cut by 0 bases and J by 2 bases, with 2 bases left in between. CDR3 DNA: TGTGCCAGCAGCGTAGGGACTAATGAAAAACTGTTTTTT. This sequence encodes CASSVGTNEKLFF. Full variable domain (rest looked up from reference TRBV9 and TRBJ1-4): DSGVTQTPKHLITATGQRVTLRCSPRSGDLSVYWYQQSLDQGLQFLIQYYNGEERAKGNILERFSAQQFPDLHSELNLSSLELGDSALYFCASSVGTNEKLFFGSGTQLSVL.

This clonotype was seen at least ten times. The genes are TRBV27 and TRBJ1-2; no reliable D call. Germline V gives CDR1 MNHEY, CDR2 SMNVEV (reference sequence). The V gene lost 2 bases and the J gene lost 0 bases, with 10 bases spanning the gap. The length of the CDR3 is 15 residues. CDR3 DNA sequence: TGTGCCAGCAGTTTAGTGGCAGGACCTAACTATGGCTACACCTTC. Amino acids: CASSLVAGPNYGYTF.

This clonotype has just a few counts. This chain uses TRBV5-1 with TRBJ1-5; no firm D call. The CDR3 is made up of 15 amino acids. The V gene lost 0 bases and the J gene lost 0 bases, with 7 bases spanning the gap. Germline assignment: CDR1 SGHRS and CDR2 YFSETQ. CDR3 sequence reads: CASSLEGNSNQPQHF. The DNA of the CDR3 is TGCGCCAGCAGCTTGGAGGGCAATAGCAATCAGCCCCAGCATTTT.

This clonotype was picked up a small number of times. CDR3 region: CASSSGGWSYEQYF. CDR3 DNA sequence: TGTGCCAGCAGCTCAGGGGGCTGGTCCTACGAGCAGTACTTC. V is TRBV11-3 and J is TRBJ2-7; TRBD1 matches 8 bases. Germline V CDR1 and CDR2: SGHNT, YENEEA. Losses at the gene ends were 4 bases for V and 1 base for J; bases not matched to a gene: 3. CDR3 size: 14 residues.